The 12 T cell receptor beta chains below were found in one sample sequenced in a study of T cells in Graves' hyperthyroidism and ophthalmopathy. What was amplified from RNA transcripts were TCR beta CDR3 regions. Primed by the HTBI set, a first-round RT-PCR was run on the TCR CDR3. TCRdb independently ran MiXCR on the multiplex PCR reads; one entry per CDR3 protein. Of more than 300,000 distinct CDR3 sequences in the sample, roughly 18% were seen once. The sample consisted of blood. The receptors were gathered from a man aged 18 to 29 with Graves' ophthalmopathy.

This clonotype was seen repeatedly, ten times or more. The genes are TRBV6-1 and TRBJ1-5, with 7 bases lining up with TRBD1. Germline CDR1 reads MNHNS; CDR2 reads SASEGT. CDR3 length: 15 residues. V lost 1 base and J lost 5; bases outside the gene matches: 5. The CDR3 loop is CASSEGQGDHQPQHF. The DNA of the CDR3 is TGTGCCAGCAGTGAAGGACAGGGAGACCATCAGCCCCAGCATTTT.

This clonotype was detected many times. The rearrangement joins TRBV27 to TRBJ2-7; D is undetermined. Germline V lookup: CDR1 MNHEY, CDR2 SMNVEV (reference sequence). With 4 bases removed from V and 3 bases from J, the gap between germline ends came to 10 bases. CDR3 size: 13 residues. The CDR3 reads CASSSVGNYEQYF. DNA for the CDR3: TGTGCCAGCAGTTCTGTGGGGAACTACGAGCAGTACTTC.

This clonotype occurred many times. The rearrangement joins TRBV28 to TRBJ2-7; D possibly matches TRBD1 or TRBD2 (5 bases each). This CDR3 is 14 amino acids long. Per germline, CDR1 MDHEN and CDR2 SYDVKM. Trimming pared 3 bases from V and 3 bases from J, leaving 12 bases between. The CDR3 reads CASSFGGLDYEQYF. DNA for the CDR3: TGTGCCAGCAGTTTTGGGGGATTGGACTACGAGCAGTACTTC.

This clonotype was observed a handful of times. The J gene is TRBJ2-7, the V gene TRBV6-2 or TRBV6-3, with 12 bases fitting TRBD1. From germline, CDR1 is MNHEY and CDR2 SVGEGT. The length of the CDR3 is 18 residues. The J segment lost 4 bases and the V segment lost 2 bases, leaving 12 bases of the junction unmatched. CDR3 coding DNA: TGTGCCAGCAGTTACCAGCTCGGCGGGACAGGGGGCCCATACGAGCAGTACTTC. It translates to CASSYQLGGTGGPYEQYF.

At least ten counts were recorded for this clonotype. This sequence joins TRBV6-6 and TRBJ2-7; no clear D gene. Per germline, CDR1 MNHNY and CDR2 SVGAGI (reference sequence). V lost 2 bases, J lost 0 bases, and 8 bases lay in between. This CDR3 is 14 amino acids long. The CDR3 DNA is TGTGCCAGCAGTTACGTCCAGTTCTCCTACGAGCAGTACTTC. Encoded protein: CASSYVQFSYEQYF.

This clonotype was found many times. The J gene is TRBJ1-6, the V gene TRBV3-1; D is unclear. The CDR3 covers 13 residues. Trimming took 0 bases from V and 13 from J, leaving 10 bases between them. Germline V gene sequence: CDR1 LGHDT, CDR2 YNNKEL (reference sequence). The CDR3: CASSQDSSTPLHF. As DNA, the CDR3 is TGTGCCAGCAGCCAAGACTCTAGCACGCCCCTCCACTTT.

The genes are TRBV15 and TRBJ2-3, with a weak D call TRBD2 (6 bases). Germline-derived CDR1 and CDR2 are LNHNV and YYDKDF (reference sequence). CDR3 length equals 16 residues. Trimming left V 3 bases short and J 4 bases short, with 17 bases between. DNA of the CDR3: TGTGCCACCAGCAGCTTGGAATGGGGAGGACCAGATACGCAGTATTTT. This codes for CATSSLEWGGPDTQYF.

Many counts were recorded for this clonotype. At one end the junction does not follow the germline gene, possibly because of a read error. This chain links TRBV7-9 with TRBJ2-5; 11 bases align to TRBD2. From germline, CDR1 is SEHNR and CDR2 FQNEAQ (reference sequence). This CDR3 spans 14 amino acids. CDR3 residues: CASSIAGGQETQYF. DNA of the CDR3: TGTGCCAGCAGCATAGCGGGGGGGCAGGAGACCCAGTACTTC. The full variable domain, its missing parts supplied by reference TRBV7-9 and TRBJ2-5, is DTGVSQNPRHKITKRGQNVTFRCDPISEHNRLYWYRQTLGQGPEFLTYFQNEAQLEKSRLLSDRFSAERPKGSFSTLEIQRTEQGDSAMYLCASSIAGGQETQYFGPGTRLLVL.

This clonotype was seen only a few times. The chain uses TRBV27 and TRBJ2-2, with TRBD1 identical over 7 bases. Germline CDR1 reads MNHEY; CDR2 reads SMNVEV (reference sequence). Unmatched junction bases numbered 3, after V lost 5 bases and J lost 0 bases. This CDR3 has 15 residues. CDR3 sequence reads: CASSIGTANTGELFF. The CDR3 DNA follows: TGTGCCAGCAGTATCGGGACAGCGAACACCGGGGAGCTGTTTTTT.

In this sample, this clonotype turned up many times. The chain uses TRBV3-1 and TRBJ1-2, with D possibly TRBD1 on 5 matching bases. Germline values: CDR1 LGHDT, CDR2 YNNKEL (reference sequence). The CDR3 loop spans 16 amino acids. V lost 2 bases, J lost 6 bases, and 19 bases lay in between. This chain's CDR3 is CASSQSNLIGTDGYTF. For the CDR3, the DNA is TGTGCCAGCAGCCAATCTAACTTGATCGGGACGGATGGCTACACCTTC.

The DNA of the CDR3 is TGTGCCAGCAGTGCCACCTACAGGGACTATGAGCAGTTCTTC. Protein: CASSATYRDYEQFF. The J gene is TRBJ2-1, the V gene TRBV6-2 or TRBV6-3; perhaps D is TRBD1 or TRBD2 (6 bases each). The CDR3 length is 14 residues. The germline CDR1 and CDR2 sequences are MNHEY and SVGEGT. V was shortened by 5 bases and J by 8 bases, with 16 bases between the two germline ends.

At least ten counts were recorded for this clonotype. The chain couples TRBV5-1 to TRBJ1-1; D not resolved. Trimming removed 4 bases at V and 3 bases at J, with 10 bases between. The germline V gene encodes CDR1 SGHRS and CDR2 YFSETQ. CDR3 length equals 13 residues. In DNA, the CDR3 is TGCGCCAGCAGCAAAAGTACAGACACTGAAGCTTTCTTT. This gives the protein CASSKSTDTEAFF.